A selection of T cell receptor beta chains follows, all from one sample in a study of blood T cell repertoires in COVID-19. Profiling relied on immunoSEQ multiplex PCR, and the TCRdb table lists in-frame clones only, not all of them. The data show some 140,000 clones, roughly 78% seen once. The sequenced material came from peripheral blood. These receptors originate from a man aged 80 or over with acute or convalescent COVID-19. Each CDR3 is given without its conserved first and last residue. The order of the fields is J gene, V gene, CDR3 protein.

J gene: TRBJ2-7; V gene: TRBV19; CDR3 protein: ASSVTGAYSYEQY
J gene: TRBJ1-2; V gene: TRBV6-5; CDR3 protein: ANRPTGLYGYT
J gene: TRBJ2-3; V gene: TRBV27; CDR3 protein: ASRAGAGTDTQY
J gene: TRBJ2-5; V gene: TRBV20-1; CDR3 protein: SARGEETQY
J gene: TRBJ2-7; V gene: TRBV19; CDR3 protein: ASSITRSHEQY
J gene: TRBJ2-3; V gene: TRBV7-9; CDR3 protein: ASSLEAQGGMY
J gene: TRBJ2-1; V gene: TRBV7-8; CDR3 protein: ASSQWDRGLYEQF
J gene: TRBJ1-1; V gene: TRBV10-3; CDR3 protein: AIKRTGSEAF
J gene: TRBJ2-3; V gene: TRBV5-4; CDR3 protein: ASTSGGGRDTQY
J gene: TRBJ2-5; V gene: TRBV6-1; CDR3 protein: ASSEGLLAGGPETQY
J gene: TRBJ1-4; V gene: TRBV11-2; CDR3 protein: ASSYSATNEKLF
J gene: TRBJ1-4; V gene: TRBV27; CDR3 protein: ASSSGGHYEKLF
J gene: TRBJ2-1; V gene: TRBV5-1; CDR3 protein: ASSFDRANGEQF
J gene: TRBJ1-3; V gene: TRBV5-1; CDR3 protein: ASGLSGVSGNTIY
J gene: TRBJ2-2; V gene: TRBV11-2; CDR3 protein: ASSLALLEGAGELF
J gene: TRBJ1-2; V gene: TRBV7-2; CDR3 protein: ASSPGQGASGYT
J gene: TRBJ2-3; V gene: TRBV5-1; CDR3 protein: ASSPRQGGSTDTQY
J gene: TRBJ1-1; V gene: TRBV19; CDR3 protein: ASSTRQGRGEAF
J gene: TRBJ1-3; V gene: TRBV10-3; CDR3 protein: AISGGSGNTIY
J gene: TRBJ1-2; V gene: TRBV19; CDR3 protein: ASSSTGDPLYGYT
J gene: TRBJ2-7; V gene: TRBV4-3; CDR3 protein: VSSQDSGGEQY
J gene: TRBJ1-2; V gene: TRBV9; CDR3 protein: ASSPHPQGADGGYT
J gene: TRBJ1-1; V gene: TRBV7-3; CDR3 protein: ASSLNAGDTEAF
J gene: TRBJ2-5; V gene: TRBV5-1; CDR3 protein: ASSFDRVETQY
J gene: TRBJ1-2; V gene: TRBV30; CDR3 protein: ACNAPRMVYGYT
J gene: TRBJ1-2; V gene: TRBV5-1; CDR3 protein: ASESPSRDGAYGYT
J gene: TRBJ1-4; V gene: TRBV5-1; CDR3 protein: ASSNHRVTNEKLF
J gene: TRBJ2-3; V gene: TRBV4-1; CDR3 protein: ASSEEVAASTDTQY
J gene: TRBJ2-3; V gene: TRBV5-1; CDR3 protein: ASMEQGASDTQY
J gene: TRBJ2-7; V gene: TRBV5-8; CDR3 protein: ASPPVPRGSSYEQY
J gene: TRBJ2-3; V gene: TRBV11-2; CDR3 protein: ASSPGGGGTDTQY
J gene: TRBJ1-5; V gene: TRBV2; CDR3 protein: ASSEGGGTQPQH
J gene: TRBJ2-3; V gene: TRBV12-5; CDR3 protein: ASGPGRGTDTQY
J gene: TRBJ2-7; V gene: TRBV11-3; CDR3 protein: ASSLVGSGHYEQY
J gene: TRBJ2-4; V gene: TRBV28; CDR3 protein: ASSFSGTGGIQY
J gene: TRBJ2-2; V gene: TRBV15; CDR3 protein: ATSRDVGRVSTGELF
J gene: TRBJ1-1; V gene: TRBV11-1; CDR3 protein: ASSLGFLFEAF
J gene: TRBJ1-1; V gene: TRBV10-3; CDR3 protein: AISVAGADTEAF
J gene: TRBJ2-1; V gene: TRBV18; CDR3 protein: ASSIDRGPYNEQF
J gene: TRBJ2-3; V gene: TRBV6-5; CDR3 protein: ASASSGGVGDTQY
J gene: TRBJ2-1; V gene: TRBV27; CDR3 protein: ASTKIVGQASSYNEQF
J gene: TRBJ1-2; V gene: TRBV29-1; CDR3 protein: SVHAGGGYT
J gene: TRBJ2-3; V gene: TRBV15; CDR3 protein: ATSSTGGASDTQY
J gene: TRBJ2-5; V gene: TRBV5-1; CDR3 protein: ASSPGGGETQY
J gene: TRBJ2-7; V gene: TRBV11-3; CDR3 protein: ASSLTGALDEQY
J gene: TRBJ1-5; V gene: TRBV6-5; CDR3 protein: ASRGEISNQPQH
J gene: TRBJ2-5; V gene: TRBV19; CDR3 protein: ASSFLNQETQY
J gene: TRBJ1-1; V gene: TRBV11-3; CDR3 protein: ASSEETVMNTEAF
J gene: TRBJ2-4; V gene: TRBV7-9; CDR3 protein: ASSNNRGENIQY
J gene: TRBJ2-7; V gene: TRBV12-3/TRBV12-4; CDR3 protein: ASSRQGAYEQY
J gene: TRBJ2-7; V gene: TRBV2; CDR3 protein: ASTTGTFNEQY
J gene: TRBJ2-3; V gene: TRBV5-4; CDR3 protein: ASSLGADRLADTQY
J gene: TRBJ2-1; V gene: TRBV11-3; CDR3 protein: ASSSTGGTSNEQF
J gene: TRBJ2-7; V gene: TRBV7-2; CDR3 protein: ASSLEPTGDTYEQY
J gene: TRBJ2-5; V gene: TRBV5-1; CDR3 protein: ASRRGMMEETQY
J gene: TRBJ2-2; V gene: TRBV2; CDR3 protein: ASSEITGNTGELF
J gene: TRBJ1-1; V gene: TRBV15; CDR3 protein: ATSRDGATGDPEAF
J gene: TRBJ1-2; V gene: TRBV28; CDR3 protein: ANRDSRTGYT
J gene: TRBJ1-2; V gene: TRBV19; CDR3 protein: ASSIPTGNGYT